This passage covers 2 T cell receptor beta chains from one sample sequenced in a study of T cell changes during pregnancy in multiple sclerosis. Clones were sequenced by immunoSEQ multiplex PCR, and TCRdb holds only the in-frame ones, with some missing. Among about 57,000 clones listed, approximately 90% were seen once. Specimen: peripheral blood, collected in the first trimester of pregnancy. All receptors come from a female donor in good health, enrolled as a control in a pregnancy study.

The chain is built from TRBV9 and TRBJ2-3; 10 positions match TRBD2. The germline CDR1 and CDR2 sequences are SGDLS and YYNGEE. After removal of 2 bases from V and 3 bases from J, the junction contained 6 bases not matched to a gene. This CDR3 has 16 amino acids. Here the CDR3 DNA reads TGTGCCAGCAGCGTTCTAGCGGGGGAGTCTACAGATACGCAGTATTTT. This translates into CASSVLAGESTDTQYF. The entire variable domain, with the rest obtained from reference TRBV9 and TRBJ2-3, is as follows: DSGVTQTPKHLITATGQRVTLRCSPRSGDLSVYWYQQSLDQGLQFLIQYYNGEERAKGNILERFSAQQFPDLHSELNLSSLELGDSALYFCASSVLAGESTDTQYFGPGTRLTVL.

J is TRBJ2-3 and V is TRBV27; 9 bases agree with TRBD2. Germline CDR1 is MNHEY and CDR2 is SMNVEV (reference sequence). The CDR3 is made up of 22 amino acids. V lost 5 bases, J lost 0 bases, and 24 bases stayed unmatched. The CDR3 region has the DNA TGTGCCAGCAGTCGATACTATGACTCAGCGGGGGGCCGCTCCGGGAGCACAGATACGCAGTATTTT. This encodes CASSRYYDSAGGRSGSTDTQYF.